These 7 T cell receptor beta chains were sequenced from one sample in a study of T cell responses to AZD1222 COVID-19 vaccine listed by TCRdb under 2021. The method behind the library was the immunoSEQ multiplex PCR assay. Held by TCRdb, this immuneACCESS table contains in-frame sequences only and omits some clones. Under half of the omission traces to an unresolved V gene where checked; the cause of the rest is unknown. This sample lists approximately 130,000 clones; approximately 94% were detected once. Around 3.3% of the sample rests with the top ten. This specimen's time point label, interpreted: baseline before first vaccination. The sequenced sample was peripheral blood, obtained on day 0 of AZD1222 vaccination. The receptors here all came from an adult in good health.

V gene TRBV9 combines with J gene TRBJ2-3, with D possibly matching TRBD1 (6 bases). CDR1 and CDR2 from the germline V gene are SGDLS and YYNGEE. The length of the CDR3 is 14 residues. V dropped 1 base and J dropped 1 base, with 7 bases sitting between them. For the CDR3, the DNA is TGTGCCAGCAGCGTAAAGGGGGGCACAGATACGCAGTATTTT. Its protein product is CASSVKGGTDTQYF.

The chain couples TRBV9 to TRBJ1-5, with 9 bases aligning to TRBD1. Trimming removed 4 bases from V and 4 bases from J; junction bases left unmatched: 6. In germline, CDR1 is SGDLS, CDR2 YYNGEE. The CDR3 is 15 residues long. CDR3 coding DNA: TGTGCCAGCAGCCCCCGGGACAGGGAAAATCAGCCCCAGCATTTT. This sequence encodes CASSPRDRENQPQHF.

The chain joins TRBV19 to TRBJ2-7; 9 bases map to TRBD2. With V trimmed by 5 bases and J by 3 bases, 5 bases remained unmatched. The CDR3 covers 14 residues. Germline V gene lookup returns CDR1 LNHDA and CDR2 SQIVND (reference sequence). For the CDR3, the DNA is TGTGCCAGTAGTCGTCAAGCGGGAGGCTACGAGCAGTACTTC. It specifies CASSRQAGGYEQYF.

The gene calls are TRBV6-2 or TRBV6-3 and TRBJ1-2; D gene uncertain. With 4 bases removed from V and 4 bases from J, the gap between germline ends came to 19 bases. There are 16 residues in the CDR3. Germline-derived CDR1 and CDR2 are MNHEY and SVGEGT. CDR3 residues: CASSSFVGRTLYGYTF. The CDR3 DNA is TGTGCCAGCAGTTCATTTGTGGGCAGGACGCTCTATGGCTACACCTTC.

The chain joins TRBV28 to TRBJ1-1; D is ambiguous. The CDR3 spans 16 residues. Germline V gene data show CDR1 as MDHEN and CDR2 as SYDVKM. Trimming took 2 bases from V and 2 from J, leaving 15 bases between them. The CDR3 region has the DNA TGTGCCAGCAGTTTAGGTCCCGGAGGGCCAAACACTGAAGCTTTCTTT. It yields the protein CASSLGPGGPNTEAFF.

The CDR3 protein is CASSENLGTEAFF. In DNA, the CDR3 is TGTGCCAGCAGCGAGAACTTAGGCACTGAAGCTTTCTTT. The chain joins TRBV9 to TRBJ1-1; D is ambiguous. V was clipped by 3 bases and J by 4 bases, with 10 bases between them. The CDR3 is 13 amino acids. CDR1 is SGDLS and CDR2 is YYNGEE in the germline V gene.

The gene calls are TRBV5-1 and TRBJ1-6; D not resolved. Germline V CDR1 and CDR2: SGHRS, YFSETQ. The ends were cut back, 0 bases at V and 5 bases at J, with 6 bases in the middle. The CDR3 has 14 amino acids. The CDR3 loop reads CASSLGQDNSPLHF. The DNA of the CDR3 is TGCGCCAGCAGCTTGGGGCAGGATAATTCACCCCTCCACTTT.